This T cell receptor beta chain was sequenced in a study of Graves' ophthalmopathy and Graves' hyperthyroidism. General observations from the study: The blood repertoire also included most expanded thyroid clonotypes above 0.001 frequency. Separation of ophthalmopathy from stable hyperthyroidism was achieved by a 13-signature model, at roughly 90% sensitivity and 70% to 82% specificity.

The TCR beta CDR3 regions underwent amplification from RNA transcripts. RT-PCR was first run with HTBI primers, then multiplex PCR in a second round. TCRdb re-analysed the multiplex PCR reads in MiXCR, keeping a single row per CDR3 protein. Here the sample spans some 210,000 distinct CDR3 sequences, around 30% being singletons. This clonotype has at least ten counts. Its antigen is still unknown. Moderately to severely active ophthalmopathy under 3 months, CAS at least 3, NOSPECS at least 4. PBMCs stemmed from around 10 ml of fresh peripheral blood. Source material: peripheral blood. The clonotype was recovered from a man over 45 with Graves' ophthalmopathy.

CDR3 protein: CAISDSGGLHNGYTF. The CDR3 DNA reads TGTGCCATCAGTGACTCGGGAGGTCTACACAATGGCTACACCTTC. V gene TRBV10-3 combines with J gene TRBJ1-2; no clear D gene. Between the trimmed V and J ends, which lost 3 bases and 6 bases, there was a span of 17 bases. Germline loops: CDR1 ENHRY, CDR2 SYGVKD. This CDR3 contains 15 residues.